This passage covers 4 T cell receptor beta chains from one sample sequenced in a study of T cells after yellow fever vaccination. One entry per CDR3 protein results from TCRdb running MiXCR on the 5' RACE reads. This table holds 250,000 to 400,000 distinct CDR3 sequences, roughly 4.3% found once. The material sequenced was PBMCs, taken 5 days after the yellow fever booster vaccination. These receptors originate from a man aged 18-30 years who received the YFV17D yellow fever vaccine.

V usage is TRBV7-9 and J usage is TRBJ2-7; TRBD2 might be the D (6 bases). Germline lookup yields CDR1 SEHNR and CDR2 FQNEAQ (reference sequence). The CDR3 extends over 14 amino acids. V was clipped by 5 bases and J by 6 bases, with 17 bases between them. The CDR3 DNA reads TGTGCCAGCAGCCCACCTGCGGGGCCTGGCGAGCAGTACGTC. Amino acid sequence: CASSPPAGPGEQYV.

The chain recombines TRBV7-6 with TRBJ2-7, with 7 bases fitting TRBD1. V was clipped by 5 bases and J by 7 bases; unmatched bases: 8. The CDR3 sequence is 13 residues long. Germline V gives CDR1 SGHVS, CDR2 FNYEAQ. The CDR3 loop reads CASSNDREREQYF. CDR3 sequence (DNA): TGTGCCAGCAGCAACGACAGGGAGCGGGAGCAGTACTTC.

The chain uses TRBV2 and TRBJ2-7; the D is unclear. The CDR3 has 16 amino acids. In germline, CDR1 is SNHLY, CDR2 FYNNEI. Trimming took off 7 bases at V and 3 bases at J, with 22 bases between the two ends. The CDR3 bases are TGTGCCAGCACGGACGAAGTCTCATACCCCCTCTACGAGCAGTACTTC. Its translation: CASTDEVSYPLYEQYF.

This clonotype was detected ten times or more. V is TRBV4-3 and J is TRBJ2-5; D is ambiguous. Germline CDR1 and CDR2: LGHNA and YSLEER. Trimming removed 0 bases at V and 5 bases at J, with 10 bases between. The CDR3 sequence is 14 residues long. CDR3 sequence: CASSQDPGWETQYF. The CDR3 region has the DNA TGCGCCAGCAGCCAAGATCCGGGTTGGGAGACCCAGTACTTC.